This T cell receptor (beta chain) comes out of a study of blood T cell repertoires in COVID-19. The protocol was immunoSEQ multiplex PCR, while the TCRdb copy is restricted to in-frame clones and leaves out a portion. Of around 310,000 clones in the sample, 90% are singletons; the top ten hold roughly 1%. Trimming at V came to 1 base and at J to 6 bases, leaving 6 bases not matched to a gene. The germline gives CDR1 MNHEY, CDR2 SMNVEV (reference sequence). The CDR3 has 16 residues. This TCR was sampled from a woman aged 40 to 50 with COVID-19, enrolled during active disease. The chain links TRBV27 to TRBJ1-6; 7 bases fit TRBD1. The sample consisted of peripheral blood. The CDR3 DNA follows: TGTGCCAGCAGTTTATGGGTGGGGACAGCTAATTCACCCCTCCACTTT. Translating gives CASSLWVGTANSPLHF.